This T cell receptor beta chain was identified in a study of CD8 T cell repertoires and HIV-1 epitope variants. Study at large: Epitopes were three Gag families plus Nef HW9 and YT9.

The table came from immunoSEQ multiplex PCR; TCRdb's copy has only in-frame clones and leaves some out. The sample yields under 7,000 clones, about 61% seen once. The CDR3 is made up of 15 amino acids. The germline V gene encodes CDR1 MNHNY and CDR2 SVGAGI (reference sequence). J was trimmed by 7 bases and V by 10 bases; bases with no gene match: 8. Details on this clone: Its antigen is not known.

The chain joins TRBV6-6 to TRBJ2-3, with 16 positions matching TRBD2. The TCR comes from a male donor with HIV. The specimen sequenced was cultured CD8+ T cells derived from PBMCs. The DNA for the CDR3 is TGTGCCACCCTAAGGGGACTAGCGGGAGGGAATACGCAGTATTTT. Protein product: CATLRGLAGGNTQYF.